Sequencing of this TCR beta chain was carried out in a study of blood T cell repertoires in COVID-19. On the study more broadly: There were acute and convalescent COVID-19 samples, and they came from the United States, Italy and Spain.

Germline CDR1 is LGHNT and CDR2 is FRNRAP. The ends were cut back, 0 bases at V and 0 bases at J, with 12 bases in the middle. CDR3 length equals 16 residues. In the study's own analysis: Counts of nucleated cells, estimated from reference gene primer amplification, were obtained. TCRdb's copy holds only in-frame clones and misses some; the assay was immunoSEQ multiplex PCR. D and trimming were read from the DNA, whereas the V and J calls and clone size are those reported in that table. The top ten clones hold over 4% of a sample with 200,000 to 250,000 clones, approximately 78% of them seen once. Patients in Seattle were enrolled during active infection, then followed longitudinally.

Sequencing was done on a sample of peripheral blood. The genes are TRBV12-5 and TRBJ2-7; D is possibly TRBD2 (5 bases). The TCR sequence derives from a woman aged 70-85 years with COVID-19, enrolled during active disease. CDR3 bases: TGTGCTAGTGGTTTGGTATCGGAGCGGTGCTCCTACGAGCAGTACTTC. Protein sequence: CASGLVSERCSYEQYF. Together with reference TRBV12-5 and TRBJ2-7, the CDR3 gives the full variable domain: DARVTQTPRHKVTEMGQEVTMRCQPILGHNTVFWYRQTMMQGLELLAYFRNRAPLDDSGMPKDRFSAEMPDATLATLKIQPSEPRDSAVYFCASGLVSERCSYEQYFGPGTRLTVT.